This T cell receptor beta chain originates from a study of cytomegalovirus exposure and HLA in healthy donors. Comments on this clone: Its cognate antigen is unknown.

Findings of the study overall: Most CMV-associated TCR beta chains appeared HLA-restricted in a later analysis. Data from an earlier analysis indicated that most TCR beta V segments were productive either about 90% or about 30% of the time.

The CDR3 spans 18 residues. Germline V lookup: CDR1 SGHDT, CDR2 YYEEEE. J gave up 2 bases and V 1 base, and 11 bases lay outside the gene matches. Healthy bone marrow donors formed the donor group. The PCR employed 60 Vbeta primers together with 13 Jbeta primers. Original data processing: About 10 million of tens of millions of unique TCR beta chains were shared, per a later count. Repertoires were generated with immunoSEQ multiplex PCR, while TCRdb's copy carries only in-frame clones and drops some. V, J and clone size reflect that table, while D and trimming were determined from the DNA. This table holds under 150,000 clones, roughly four fifths found once.

The chain employs TRBV5-6 and TRBJ2-3; TRBD1 aligns across 9 bases. Sample: PBMCs. This clonotype was obtained from a woman aged 45-59 years in good health and CMV-seronegative. This CDR3 reads CASSLRWRRDRVTDTQYF. CDR3 nucleotide sequence: TGTGCCAGCAGCTTGAGATGGCGCCGGGACAGGGTCACAGATACGCAGTATTTT.